The 5 T cell receptor beta chains presented below share a single source sample, sequenced in a study of blood T cell repertoires in COVID-19 (dated by TCRdb to the early 2020s). Receptors were amplified or captured by the immunoSEQ multiplex PCR assay. In its TCRdb copy, this immuneACCESS table keeps in-frame sequences only and misses some clones. Where compared with another copy, unresolved V genes explain less than half of these, and the others have no known cause. In all, the sample holds roughly 250,000 clones, and around 83% of those were seen once. Of the sample, approximately 10% falls within the top ten clones. The sample comprised peripheral blood. The receptor source for this set is a woman aged 80 or over with acute or convalescent COVID-19.

This clone was detected only a few times. The gene calls are TRBV27 and TRBJ2-2, with TRBD1 matching over 10 bases. Trimming took 3 bases from V and 2 from J; bases not matched to a gene: 6. The CDR3 totals 17 residues. Per the germline V gene, CDR1 is MNHEY and CDR2 is SMNVEV (reference sequence). The CDR3: CASSLVGTGVNTGELFF. The DNA for the CDR3 is TGTGCCAGCAGTTTGGTGGGGACAGGGGTTAACACCGGGGAGCTGTTTTTT.

V gene TRBV23-1 combines with J gene TRBJ1-2; TRBD1 matches 7 bases. TRBV23-1 belongs to the ORF category, with a function that is uncertain. There are 15 residues in the CDR3. The ends lost 0 bases at V and 4 bases at J; junction bases unmatched: 5. CDR3 in amino acids: CASSQSWDRSYGYTF. As DNA, the CDR3 is TGCGCCAGCAGTCAATCCTGGGACAGATCCTATGGCTACACCTTC.

V gene TRBV27 combines with J gene TRBJ1-5; D is possibly TRBD1 (5 bases). Germline loops: CDR1 MNHEY, CDR2 SMNVEV (reference sequence). The CDR3 loop spans 19 amino acids. Trimming pared 5 bases from V and 0 bases from J, leaving 23 bases between. CDR3 amino acids: CASSHQRPGLSFSNQPQHF. The CDR3 DNA sequence: TGTGCCAGCAGTCACCAAAGACCAGGGCTGTCCTTTAGCAATCAGCCCCAGCATTTT.

The chain combines TRBV14 with TRBJ1-3; weak D call: TRBD1 (5 bases). This CDR3 spans 15 amino acids. Germline CDR1 is SGHDN and CDR2 is FVKESK. V lost 1 base and J 1 base, leaving 8 bases between the germline ends. CDR3 protein: CASSQVSGSGNTIYF. CDR3 DNA sequence: TGTGCCAGCAGCCAAGTGTCAGGGTCTGGAAACACCATATATTTT.

This clone has only a few counts. The chain carries TRBV4-1 and TRBJ1-1; TRBD1 might be the D (6 bases). V lost 1 base and J lost 6, with 12 bases in between. The germline V gene encodes CDR1 MGHRA and CDR2 YSYEKL. The CDR3 is 14 amino acids. This CDR3 is CASSQGYGQSEAFF. In DNA form, the CDR3 reads TGCGCCAGCAGCCAAGGGTACGGACAGTCTGAAGCTTTCTTT.